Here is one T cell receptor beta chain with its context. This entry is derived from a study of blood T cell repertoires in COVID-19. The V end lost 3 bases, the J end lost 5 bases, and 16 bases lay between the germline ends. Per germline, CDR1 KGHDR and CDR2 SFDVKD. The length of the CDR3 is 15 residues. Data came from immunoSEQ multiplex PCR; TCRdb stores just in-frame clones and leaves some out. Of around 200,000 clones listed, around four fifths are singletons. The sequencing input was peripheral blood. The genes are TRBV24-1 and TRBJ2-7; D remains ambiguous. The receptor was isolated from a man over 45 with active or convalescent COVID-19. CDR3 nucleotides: TGTGCCACCAGTGATCCCCTCGGCCTTCGGGACGAGCAGTACTTC. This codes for CATSDPLGLRDEQYF.